Described below is a single T cell receptor (beta chain) sequence and its context. CDR3 length: 17 amino acids. V was shortened by 0 bases and J by 3 bases, with 15 bases between the two germline ends. Germline V gene sequence: CDR1 LGHDT, CDR2 YNNKEL (reference sequence). The source of the sample is a study of blood T cell repertoires in COVID-19. Sequenced by immunoSEQ multiplex PCR; TCRdb stores in-frame clones only, minus some. The table records some 69,000 clones, more than 75% of them present only once. The TCR comes from a human donor in a cohort sampled during active COVID-19. Source material: peripheral blood. The J gene is TRBJ2-1, the V gene TRBV3-1 (or the pseudogene TRBV3-2); a possible D gene is TRBD1 (6 bases). The CDR3 region has the DNA TGTGCCAGCAGCCAAGATCCACAGGGAACCGGCTACAATGAGCAGTTCTTC. Amino acids: CASSQDPQGTGYNEQFF.